This TCR beta chain originates from a study of a mutant IDH1 vaccine in newly diagnosed glioma. Background on the study: Vaccination was launched 4-6 weeks after radiotherapy alone, or with temozolomide cycles.

The time point is: week 5, during vaccination. The investigators gave 300 ug of mutant IDH1 20-mer peptide in each vaccine dose, together with topical imiquimod. Donor diagnoses consisted of new WHO grade 3 or 4 IDH1-mutant, ATRX-lost astrocytomas. About this clone: Its antigen is as yet unknown.

Germline V gene data show CDR1 as MDHEN and CDR2 as SYDVKM. Trimming took off 6 bases at V and 4 bases at J, with 15 bases between the two ends. The CDR3 spans 14 residues. Produced via immunoSEQ multiplex PCR; TCRdb's table is partial and in-frame only. The sample shows about 75,000 clones, about 91% of them seen only once. The receptor was isolated from a woman in her forties or fifties with glioma. Sequenced here: PBMCs, sampled from a glioma patient whose treatment included an IDH1 peptide vaccine. The chain recombines TRBV28 with TRBJ1-2; TRBD1 might be the D (5 bases). CDR3 residues: CASSPAGDLYGYTF. The CDR3 bases are TGTGCCAGCAGCCCGGCGGGGGATCTCTATGGCTACACCTTC.